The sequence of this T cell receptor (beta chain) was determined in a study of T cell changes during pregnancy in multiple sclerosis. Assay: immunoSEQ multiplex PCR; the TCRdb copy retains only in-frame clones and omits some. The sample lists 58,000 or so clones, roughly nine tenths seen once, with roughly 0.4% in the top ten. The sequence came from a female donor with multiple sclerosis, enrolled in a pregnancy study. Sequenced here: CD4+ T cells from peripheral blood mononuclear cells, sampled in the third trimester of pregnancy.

CDR3 protein: CASSLEAGGSYGYTF. The CDR3 coding sequence is TGTGCCAGCAGCTTAGAAGCAGGGGGTAGCTATGGCTACACCTTC. The chain links TRBV7-9 to TRBJ1-2; 7 bases match TRBD1. Germline values: CDR1 SEHNR, CDR2 FQNEAQ (reference sequence). This CDR3 has 15 amino acids. Germline trimming cut 1 base from V and 4 bases from J; bases unmatched to any gene: 6.